This passage covers 26 T cell receptor beta chains from one sample sequenced in a study of preoperative IRX-2 immunotherapy in early breast cancer. Measured with immunoSEQ multiplex PCR; TCRdb has only the in-frame clones, and not every one. The table lists 20,000 to 25,000 clones, roughly 90% of them singletons. Treatment meaning: preoperative locoregional IRX-2 cytokine immunotherapy. The sequencing here drew on tumor tissue, taken after IRX-2 immunotherapy. These receptors all come from a human donor with breast cancer.

A few counts support this clone. This chain links TRBV28 with TRBJ1-2, with TRBD1 matching over 7 bases. The J segment lost 10 bases and the V segment lost 5 bases, leaving 4 bases of the junction unmatched. CDR1 MDHEN and CDR2 SYDVKM come from the germline V gene. The CDR3 runs 11 residues. For the CDR3, the DNA is TGTGCCAGCAGTGACAGGGAATACTACACCTTC. Translated, it gives CASSDREYYTF.

The rearrangement links TRBV2 to TRBJ2-1, with D perhaps TRBD2 (5 bases). The germline V gene has CDR1 SNHLY and CDR2 FYNNEI. The CDR3 length is 13 residues. The V end lost 1 base, the J end lost 10 bases, and 11 bases lay between the germline ends. The CDR3 loop is CASSEGTLQEQFF. The CDR3 bases are TGTGCCAGCAGTGAAGGGACTCTACAGGAGCAGTTCTTC.

The J gene is TRBJ1-5, the V gene TRBV6-5; 7 nucleotides line up with TRBD1. V shed 3 bases and J 9 bases; nucleotides not matched to a gene: 5. CDR3 length: 13 amino acids. Germline values: CDR1 MNHEY, CDR2 SVGAGI. CDR3 nucleotide sequence: TGTGCCAGCAGTTATCAACAGGGGCGGCCCCAGCATTTT. It encodes CASSYQQGRPQHF.

The chain joins TRBV18 to TRBJ2-3; D is undetermined. CDR3 length: 13 residues. V lost 7 bases and J 3 bases, leaving 11 bases between the germline ends. The germline V gene encodes CDR1 KGHSH and CDR2 LQKENI. Written as DNA, the CDR3 is TGTGCCAGCTTCACCACCGTAACAGATACGCAGTATTTT. Its translation is CASFTTVTDTQYF.

This clone was found once. The chain joins TRBV10-3 to TRBJ1-2; maybe TRBD1 (6 bases). The CDR3 runs 16 residues. The V end was cut by 2 bases, the J end by 0 bases, with 13 bases between. The germline gives CDR1 ENHRY, CDR2 SYGVKD. The CDR3 DNA sequence: TGTGCCATCAGTGAGACCGGGACAACCTCTAACTATGGCTACACCTTC. This codes for CAISETGTTSNYGYTF.

The chain combines TRBV7-8 with TRBJ1-1; no firm D call. Trimming removed 5 bases at V and 8 bases at J, with 12 bases between. The CDR3 has 12 amino acids. Germline V gene sequence: CDR1 SGHVS, CDR2 FQNEAQ. The CDR3: CASSPWSGEAFF. The CDR3 DNA sequence: TGTGCCAGCAGCCCTTGGAGCGGGGAAGCTTTCTTT.

This clone was observed a single time. Here the CDR3 DNA reads TGTGCCTGGAGTGGAGGGGCCTACAATCAGCCCCAGCATTTT. This codes for CAWSGGAYNQPQHF. The chain has TRBV30 and TRBJ1-5; D is perhaps TRBD1 (5 bases). Germline V CDR1 and CDR2: GTSNPN, SVGIG (reference sequence). The CDR3 runs 14 residues. Trimming cost V 1 base and J 3 bases, with 10 bases left between them.

This chain uses TRBV11-3 with TRBJ2-1; the D is unclear. The CDR3 length is 13 residues. V lost 3 bases and J 9 bases, leaving 12 bases between the germline ends. CDR1 and CDR2 (germline): SGHNT, YENEEA. Written as DNA, the CDR3 is TGTGCCAGCAGCTTGGATCGGTCCATTGAGCAGTTCTTC. Translation: CASSLDRSIEQFF.

Written as DNA, the CDR3 is TGTGCCAGCAGGATACAGGCCTTTAATTCACCCCTCCACTTT. It is translated as CASRIQAFNSPLHF. This chain connects TRBV27 to TRBJ1-6, with TRBD1 as a possible D gene (5 bases). This CDR3 has 14 residues. Germline CDR1 reads MNHEY; CDR2 reads SMNVEV (reference sequence). V lost 6 bases to trimming and J lost 6 bases, with 12 bases between them.

The rearrangement links TRBV28 to TRBJ2-7, with unresolved D. The ends were cut back, 4 bases at V and 3 bases at J, with 7 bases in the middle. CDR3 size: 12 residues. CDR1 and CDR2 from the germline V gene are MDHEN and SYDVKM. The CDR3, as DNA: TGTGCCAGCAGTTCTCCACTCTACGAGCAGTACGTC. Amino acids: CASSSPLYEQYV.

The V call is TRBV7-9, the J call TRBJ2-3; perhaps TRBD2 as D (5 bases). The CDR3 length is 15 residues. Trimming took 4 bases from V and 2 from J, leaving 13 bases between them. Germline V gives CDR1 SEHNR, CDR2 FQNEAQ (reference sequence). CDR3 DNA: TGTGCCAGCAGCTACGGACTTGCCAACACAGATACGCAGTATTTT. Translating gives CASSYGLANTDTQYF.

J is TRBJ1-2 and V is TRBV6-5, with TRBD1 matching over 8 bases. From germline, CDR1 is MNHEY and CDR2 SVGAGI. The V and J ends lost 6 bases and 6 bases, in that order; junction bases with no gene match: 6. This CDR3 has 13 amino acids. The CDR3 DNA is TGTGCCAGCAGGTCCGGGACAGGAAATGGCTACACCTTC. Translated, it gives CASRSGTGNGYTF.

The genes are TRBV19 and TRBJ2-7; D remains ambiguous. V was cut by 4 bases and J by 1 base, with 11 bases left in between. The CDR3 loop spans 14 amino acids. Per germline, CDR1 LNHDA and CDR2 SQIVND (reference sequence). For the CDR3, the DNA is TGTGCCAGTAGTACGACACGGACGTCCTACGAGCAGTACTTC. This encodes CASSTTRTSYEQYF.

The chain uses TRBV6-6 and TRBJ2-7; 9 bases are a match to TRBD2. This CDR3 comprises 16 residues. Germline CDR1 and CDR2: MNHNY and SVGAGI (reference sequence). The J segment lost 2 bases and the V segment lost 2 bases, leaving 7 bases of the junction unmatched. The CDR3 spells CASSYNGGGGAYEQYF. CDR3 bases: TGTGCCAGCAGTTACAATGGCGGCGGGGGGGCCTACGAGCAGTACTTC.

The rearrangement uses TRBV18 and TRBJ2-1; TRBD1 might be the D (6 bases). Per germline, CDR1 KGHSH and CDR2 LQKENI. Trimming removed 3 bases at V and 6 bases at J, with 21 bases between. The CDR3 spans 17 residues. The DNA for the CDR3 is TGTGCCAGCTCACCCCTCGCTGGGGCAGGGGTGGCCAATGAGCAGTTCTTC. Protein product: CASSPLAGAGVANEQFF.

The chain couples TRBV7-2 to TRBJ2-2, with no clear D. Germline V gives CDR1 SGHTA, CDR2 FQGNSA. With 1 base removed from V and 7 bases from J, the gap between germline ends came to 4 bases. The CDR3 runs 12 residues. CDR3 amino acids: CASSLGIGELFF. CDR3 DNA: TGTGCCAGCAGCTTAGGGATCGGGGAGCTGTTTTTT.

This rearrangement joins TRBV10-2 to TRBJ1-1, with D possibly TRBD1 on 6 matching bases. Deletions cut 6 bases from V and 0 bases from J, with 11 bases between. The CDR3 extends over 14 amino acids. Germline CDR1 WSHSY, CDR2 SAAADI. The CDR3 loop reads CASRGQPVNTEAFF. CDR3 nucleotide sequence: TGCGCCAGCAGAGGACAGCCCGTGAACACTGAAGCTTTCTTT.

The chain combines TRBV6-1 with TRBJ1-1, with TRBD1 identical over 8 bases. Germline assignment: CDR1 MNHNS and CDR2 SASEGT. With 7 bases clipped from V and 7 bases from J, the junction kept 8 bases outside the gene matches. This CDR3 contains 13 residues. The CDR3 sequence: CASNLDRDLEAFF. In nucleotides, the CDR3 is TGTGCCAGCAACCTGGACAGGGACCTTGAAGCTTTCTTT.

This clone occurred a few times. V is TRBV19 and J is TRBJ2-6; D perhaps matches TRBD1 (10 bases). Germline CDR1 LNHDA, CDR2 SQIVND (reference sequence). V was cut by 9 bases and J by 1 base, with 28 bases left in between. CDR3 length: 20 amino acids. CDR3 sequence (DNA): TGTGCCAGAAAGCGGGGGGTGGGGGACAGGGGTTTATCTGGGGCCAACGTCCTGACTTTC. Residues: CARKRGVGDRGLSGANVLTF.

This CDR3 reads CASSPPGDTQYF. The CDR3 nucleotides are TGCGCCAGCAGCCCTCCGGGGGATACGCAGTATTTT. The chain joins TRBV5-1 to TRBJ2-3, with D possibly being TRBD2 (5 bases). CDR3 length: 12 residues. In germline, CDR1 is SGHRS, CDR2 YFSETQ. V lost 4 bases to trimming and J lost 6 bases, with 9 bases between them. Full variable domain (outside the CDR3, taken from reference TRBV5-1 and TRBJ2-3): KAGVTQTPRYLIKTRGQQVTLSCSPISGHRSVSWYQQTPGQGLQFLFEYFSETQRNKGNFPGRFSGRQFSNSRSEMNVSTLELGDSALYLCASSPPGDTQYFGPGTRLTVL.

The chain joins TRBV28 to TRBJ1-3; 8 bases are a match to TRBD1. This CDR3 spans 16 amino acids. Germline V CDR1 and CDR2: MDHEN, SYDVKM. J lost 2 bases, V lost 4 bases, and 7 bases had no gene match. The CDR3 region has the DNA TGTGCCAGCAGTTCCCAGACAGGGGCGGCTGGAAACACCATATATTTT. It is translated as CASSSQTGAAGNTIYF.

The rearrangement joins TRBV2 to TRBJ1-2, with D unclear. The V end was cut by 2 bases, the J end by 0 bases, with 10 bases between. The germline V gene has CDR1 SNHLY and CDR2 FYNNEI. The CDR3 is 15 amino acids. In nucleotides, the CDR3 is TGTGCCAGCAGTGAACCCCTTTCAGCTAACTATGGCTACACCTTC. Amino acids: CASSEPLSANYGYTF.

The J gene is TRBJ2-1, the V gene TRBV7-2; 7 bases are shared with TRBD1. V was pared by 6 bases and J by 0 bases, with 5 bases of the junction left unmatched. The CDR3 is 15 amino acids. Germline V gene data show CDR1 as SGHTA and CDR2 as FQGNSA. CDR3 nucleotide sequence: TGTGCCAGCAGTCCAGGGGGTAGCTCCTACAATGAGCAGTTCTTC. It specifies CASSPGGSSYNEQFF.

The rearrangement joins TRBV5-1 to TRBJ2-7, with 10 bases identical to TRBD1. Germline V gene sequence: CDR1 SGHRS, CDR2 YFSETQ. Unmatched junction bases numbered 2, after V lost 3 bases and J lost 2 bases. The CDR3 spans 14 residues. CDR3 amino acids: CASSSGTGAYEQYF. CDR3 in DNA: TGCGCCAGCAGCTCCGGGACAGGGGCCTACGAGCAGTACTTC.

The V and J genes are TRBV5-4 and TRBJ2-7, with TRBD1 identical over 11 bases. The CDR3 extends over 15 amino acids. The junction had 9 bases not matched to a gene; V was cut back by 3 bases and J by 7 bases. In germline, CDR1 is SGHNT, CDR2 YYREEE (reference sequence). The CDR3 protein is CASSSTDRGRLEQYV. The CDR3 nucleotides are TGTGCCAGCAGCTCCACGGACAGGGGGCGGTTGGAGCAGTACGTC.

This clone has a single count. The gene calls are TRBV28 and TRBJ2-6; the D call may be TRBD1 or TRBD2 (6 bases each). The germline gives CDR1 MDHEN, CDR2 SYDVKM. This CDR3 spans 15 amino acids. With 6 bases removed from V and 1 base from J, the gap between germline ends came to 10 bases. CDR3 DNA sequence: TGTGCCAGCAGCAGGGGAGGATCTGGGGCCAACGTCCTGACTTTC. It is translated as CASSRGGSGANVLTF.